This TCR beta chain was obtained from a study of CD8 T cells in Susac syndrome. Sequencing of TCR beta drew on CD8+ and CD4+ T cells from blood. While CD8+ and CD4+ T cells were isolated negatively, TEMRA cells were enriched by FACS. After extraction with the RNeasy kit, 0.5 to 1 ug of the RNA was reverse transcribed using random hexamers. TCRdb called the immunoSEQ multiplex PCR reads again in MiXCR, with one record for every CDR3 protein. This sample has some 150,000 distinct CDR3 sequences, with 95% found just once. Remarks on this clonotype: Its antigen is unidentified.

The V segment lost 0 bases and the J segment 4 bases; nucleotides outside the gene matches: 8. Germline CDR1 and CDR2: SGHRS and YFSETQ. The CDR3 contains 17 residues. Study findings and constraints: Individuals included in the TCR sequencing and HLA analysis were acknowledged by the study to be relatively few in number.

Material: CD4+ T cells from PBMCs. This clonotype originated in a human donor with Susac syndrome. The chain is built from TRBV5-1 and TRBJ2-1, with TRBD2 identical over 9 bases. CDR3 DNA: TGCGCCAGCAGCTTGGGACTTCTAGCGGGGAAGTACAATGAGCAGTTCTTC. Amino acids: CASSLGLLAGKYNEQFF.